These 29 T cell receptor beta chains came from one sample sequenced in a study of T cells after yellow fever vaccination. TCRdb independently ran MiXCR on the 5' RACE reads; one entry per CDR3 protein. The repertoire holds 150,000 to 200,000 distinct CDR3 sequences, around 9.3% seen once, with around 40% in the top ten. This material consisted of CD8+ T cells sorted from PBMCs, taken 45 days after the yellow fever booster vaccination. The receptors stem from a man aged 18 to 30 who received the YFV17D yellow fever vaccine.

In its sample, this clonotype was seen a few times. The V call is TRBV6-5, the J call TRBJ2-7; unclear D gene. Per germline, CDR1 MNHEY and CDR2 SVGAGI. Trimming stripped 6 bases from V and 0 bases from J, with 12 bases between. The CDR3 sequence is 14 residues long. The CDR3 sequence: CASRKMSSSYEQYV. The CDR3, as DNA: TGTGCCAGCAGAAAGATGTCGAGCTCCTACGAGCAGTACGTC.

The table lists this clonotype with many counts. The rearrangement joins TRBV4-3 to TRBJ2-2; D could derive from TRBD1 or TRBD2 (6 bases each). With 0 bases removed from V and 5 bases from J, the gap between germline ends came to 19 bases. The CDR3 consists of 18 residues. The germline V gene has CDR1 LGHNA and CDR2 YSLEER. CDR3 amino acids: CASSQDGPWLGGTGELFF. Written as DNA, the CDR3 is TGCGCCAGCAGCCAAGATGGCCCTTGGCTAGGGGGGACCGGGGAGCTGTTTTTT.

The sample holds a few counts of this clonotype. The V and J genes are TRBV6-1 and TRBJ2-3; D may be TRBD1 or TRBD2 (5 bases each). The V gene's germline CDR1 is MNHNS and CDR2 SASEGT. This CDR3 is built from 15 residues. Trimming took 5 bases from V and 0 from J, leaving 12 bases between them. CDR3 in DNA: TGTGCCAGCAGTCTTACGGGGCCTAGCACAGATACGCAGTATTTT. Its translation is CASSLTGPSTDTQYF.

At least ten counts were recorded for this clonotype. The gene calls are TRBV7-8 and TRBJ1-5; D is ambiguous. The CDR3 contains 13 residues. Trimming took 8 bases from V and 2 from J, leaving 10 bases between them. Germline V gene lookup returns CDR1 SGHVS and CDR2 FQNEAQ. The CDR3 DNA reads TGTGCCAGCGCCGAGGCGGGCAATCAGCCCCAGCATTTT. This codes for CASAEAGNQPQHF.

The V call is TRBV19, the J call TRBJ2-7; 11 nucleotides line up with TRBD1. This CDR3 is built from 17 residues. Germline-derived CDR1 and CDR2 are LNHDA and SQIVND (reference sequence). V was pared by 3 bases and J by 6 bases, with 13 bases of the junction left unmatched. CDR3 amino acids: CASSISVDRGLLLEQYF. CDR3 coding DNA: TGTGCCAGTAGTATTTCGGTGGACAGGGGGCTTCTTCTCGAGCAGTACTTC.

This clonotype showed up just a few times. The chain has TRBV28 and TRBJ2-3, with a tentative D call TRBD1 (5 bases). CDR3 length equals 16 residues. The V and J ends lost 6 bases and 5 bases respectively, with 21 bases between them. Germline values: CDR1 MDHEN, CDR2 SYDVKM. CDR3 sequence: CASRRRGEYARDTQYF. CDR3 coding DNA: TGTGCCAGCAGGAGAAGGGGTGAATATGCAAGAGATACGCAGTATTTT.

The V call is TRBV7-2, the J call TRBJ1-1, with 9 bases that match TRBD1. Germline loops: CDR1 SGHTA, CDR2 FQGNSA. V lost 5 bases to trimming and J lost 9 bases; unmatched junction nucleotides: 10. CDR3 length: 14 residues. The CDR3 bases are TGTGCCAGCAGCATTTGGACAGGGGCTGATAAAGCTTTCTTT. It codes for CASSIWTGADKAFF.

For the CDR3, the DNA is TGTGCCAGCTCACCGGAAGAAAGACAGGGTTCCTACGAGCAGTACGTC. Translated: CASSPEERQGSYEQYV. The chain recombines TRBV18 with TRBJ2-7; 7 nucleotides match TRBD1. Germline loops: CDR1 KGHSH, CDR2 LQKENI. The CDR3 loop spans 16 amino acids. The J segment lost 1 base and the V segment lost 3 bases, leaving 9 bases of the junction unmatched.

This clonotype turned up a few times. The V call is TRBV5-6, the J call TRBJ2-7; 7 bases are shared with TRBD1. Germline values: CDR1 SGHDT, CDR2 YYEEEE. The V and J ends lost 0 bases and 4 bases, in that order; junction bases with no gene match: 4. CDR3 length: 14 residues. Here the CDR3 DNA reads TGTGCCAGCAGCTTGGAGGGACAGTTTTACGAGCAGTACGTC. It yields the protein CASSLEGQFYEQYV.

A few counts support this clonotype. CDR3 sequence reads: CASSPPQGGNTGELFF. CDR3 nucleotides: TGTGCCAGCAGCCCGCCGCAGGGAGGAAACACCGGGGAGCTGTTTTTT. The V and J genes are TRBV7-2 and TRBJ2-2; D is possibly TRBD2 (6 bases). Germline CDR1 is SGHTA and CDR2 is FQGNSA. The CDR3 consists of 16 residues. Trimming cost V 5 bases and J 2 bases, with 15 bases left between them.

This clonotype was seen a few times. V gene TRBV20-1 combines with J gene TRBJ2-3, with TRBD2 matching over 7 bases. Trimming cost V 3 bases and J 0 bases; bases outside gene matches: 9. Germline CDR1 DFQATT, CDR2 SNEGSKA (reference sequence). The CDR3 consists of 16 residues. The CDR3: CSASQAGSSSTDTQYF. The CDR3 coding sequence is TGCAGTGCTAGTCAAGCGGGGAGCTCTAGCACAGATACGCAGTATTTT.

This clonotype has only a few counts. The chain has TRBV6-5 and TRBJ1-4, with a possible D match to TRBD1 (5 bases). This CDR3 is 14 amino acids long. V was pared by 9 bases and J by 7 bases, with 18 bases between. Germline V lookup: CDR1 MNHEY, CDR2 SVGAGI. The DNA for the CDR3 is TGTGCCAGTAACACGGGGGGATCTCGTGAAAAACTGTTTTTT. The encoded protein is CASNTGGSREKLFF.

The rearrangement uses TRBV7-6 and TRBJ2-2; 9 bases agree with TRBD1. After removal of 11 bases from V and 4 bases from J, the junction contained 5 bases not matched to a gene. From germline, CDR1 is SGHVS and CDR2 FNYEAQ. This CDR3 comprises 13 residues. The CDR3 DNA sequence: TGTGCCGGTGGGACAGGGTCCACCGGGGAGCTGTTTTTT. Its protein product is CAGGTGSTGELFF.

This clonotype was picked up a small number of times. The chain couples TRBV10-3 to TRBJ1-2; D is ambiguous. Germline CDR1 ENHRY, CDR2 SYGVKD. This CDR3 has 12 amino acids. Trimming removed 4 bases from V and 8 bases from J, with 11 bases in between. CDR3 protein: CAISAQDWGYTF. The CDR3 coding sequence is TGTGCCATCAGTGCGCAGGACTGGGGCTACACCTTC.

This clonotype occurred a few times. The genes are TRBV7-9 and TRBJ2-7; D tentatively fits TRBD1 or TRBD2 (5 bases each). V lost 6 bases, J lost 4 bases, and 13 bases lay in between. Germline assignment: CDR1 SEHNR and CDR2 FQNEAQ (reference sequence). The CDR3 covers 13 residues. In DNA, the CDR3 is TGTGCCAGCAGACCCGGGGCTAAGTACGAGCAGTACTTC. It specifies CASRPGAKYEQYF.

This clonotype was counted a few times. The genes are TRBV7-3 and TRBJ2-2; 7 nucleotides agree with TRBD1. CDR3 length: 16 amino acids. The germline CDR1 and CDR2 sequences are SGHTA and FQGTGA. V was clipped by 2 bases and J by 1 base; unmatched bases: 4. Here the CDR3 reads CASSLAGTVNTGELFF. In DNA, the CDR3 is TGTGCCAGCAGCTTAGCCGGGACAGTGAACACCGGGGAGCTGTTTTTT. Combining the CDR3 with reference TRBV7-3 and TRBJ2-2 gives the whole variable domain GAGVSQTPSNKVTEKGKYVELRCDPISGHTALYWYRQSLGQGPEFLIYFQGTGAADDSGLPNDRFFAVRPEGSVSTLKIQRTERGDSAVYLCASSLAGTVNTGELFFGEGSRLTVL.

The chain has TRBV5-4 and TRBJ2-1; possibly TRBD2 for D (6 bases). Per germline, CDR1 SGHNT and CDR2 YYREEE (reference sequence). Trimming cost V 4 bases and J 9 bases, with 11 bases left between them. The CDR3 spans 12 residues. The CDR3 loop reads CASSVRGIEQFF. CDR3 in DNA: TGTGCCAGCAGCGTCCGGGGGATTGAGCAGTTCTTC.

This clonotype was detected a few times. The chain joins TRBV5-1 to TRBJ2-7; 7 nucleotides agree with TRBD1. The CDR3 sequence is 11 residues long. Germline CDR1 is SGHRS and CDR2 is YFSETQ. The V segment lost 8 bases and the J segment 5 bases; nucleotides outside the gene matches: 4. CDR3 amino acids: CARTGTHEQYF. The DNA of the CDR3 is TGCGCCAGGACAGGGACCCACGAGCAGTACTTC.

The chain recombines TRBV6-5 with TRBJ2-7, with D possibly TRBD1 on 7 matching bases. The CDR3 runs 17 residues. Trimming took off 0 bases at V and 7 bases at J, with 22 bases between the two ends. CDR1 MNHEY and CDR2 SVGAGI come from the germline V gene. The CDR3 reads CASSYSGEVEGAEEQYF. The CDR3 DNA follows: TGTGCCAGCAGTTACTCAGGGGAGGTGGAGGGGGCAGAGGAGCAGTACTTC.

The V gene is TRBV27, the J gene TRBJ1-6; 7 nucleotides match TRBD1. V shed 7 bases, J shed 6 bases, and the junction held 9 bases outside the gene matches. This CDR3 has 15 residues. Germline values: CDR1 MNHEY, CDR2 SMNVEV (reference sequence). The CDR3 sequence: CASTFLGQLNSPLHF. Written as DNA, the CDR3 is TGTGCCAGCACCTTCCTGGGACAGCTTAATTCACCCCTCCACTTT.

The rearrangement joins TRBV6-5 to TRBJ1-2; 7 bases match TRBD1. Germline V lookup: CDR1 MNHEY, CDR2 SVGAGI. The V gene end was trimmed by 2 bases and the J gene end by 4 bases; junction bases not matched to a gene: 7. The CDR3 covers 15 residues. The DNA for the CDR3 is TGTGCCAGCAGTTACAGGACAGGTGACCTCTATGGCTACACCTTC. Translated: CASSYRTGDLYGYTF.

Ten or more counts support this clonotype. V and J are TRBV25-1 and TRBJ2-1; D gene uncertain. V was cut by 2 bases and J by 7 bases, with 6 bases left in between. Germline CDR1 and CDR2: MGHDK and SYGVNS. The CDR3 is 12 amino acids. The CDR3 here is CASSETLNEQFF. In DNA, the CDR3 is TGTGCCAGCAGTGAAACGTTAAATGAGCAGTTCTTC.

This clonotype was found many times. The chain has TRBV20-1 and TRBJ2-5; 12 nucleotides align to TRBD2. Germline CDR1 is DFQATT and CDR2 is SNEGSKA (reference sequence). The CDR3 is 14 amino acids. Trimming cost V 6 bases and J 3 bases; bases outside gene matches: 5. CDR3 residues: CSANGLAGKETQYF. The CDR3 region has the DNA TGCAGTGCCAACGGACTAGCGGGGAAAGAGACCCAGTACTTC.

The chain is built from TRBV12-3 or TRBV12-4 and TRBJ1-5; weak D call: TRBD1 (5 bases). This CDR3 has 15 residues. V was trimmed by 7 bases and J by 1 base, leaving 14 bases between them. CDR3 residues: CASTQGGLSNQPQHF. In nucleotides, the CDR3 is TGTGCCAGCACCCAGGGCGGGTTAAGCAATCAGCCCCAGCATTTT.

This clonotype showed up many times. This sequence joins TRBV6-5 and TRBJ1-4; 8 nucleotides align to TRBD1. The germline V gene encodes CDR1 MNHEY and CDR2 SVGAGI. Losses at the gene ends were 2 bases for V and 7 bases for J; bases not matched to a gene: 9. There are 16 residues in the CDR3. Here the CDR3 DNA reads TGTGCCAGCAGTTACGTATCTACAGGGGGAACTGAAAAACTGTTTTTT. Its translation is CASSYVSTGGTEKLFF.

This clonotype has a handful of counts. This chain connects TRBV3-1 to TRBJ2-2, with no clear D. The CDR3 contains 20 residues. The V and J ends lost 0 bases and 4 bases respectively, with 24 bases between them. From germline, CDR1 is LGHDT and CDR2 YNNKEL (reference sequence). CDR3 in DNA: TGTGCCAGCAGCCAAGAGGTCGCGGAAACGGCGGCTCCATCCACCGGGGAGCTGTTTTTT. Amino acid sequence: CASSQEVAETAAPSTGELFF. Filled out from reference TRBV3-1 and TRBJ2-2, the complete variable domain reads DTAVSQTPKYLVTQMGNDKSIKCEQNLGHDTMYWYKQDSKKFLKIMFSYNNKELIINETVPNRFSPKSPDKAHLNLHINSLELGDSAVYFCASSQEVAETAAPSTGELFFGEGSRLTVL.

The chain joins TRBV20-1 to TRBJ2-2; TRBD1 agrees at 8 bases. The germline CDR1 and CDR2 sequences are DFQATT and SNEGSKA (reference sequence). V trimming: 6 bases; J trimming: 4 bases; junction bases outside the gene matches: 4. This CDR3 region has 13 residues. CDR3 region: CSADDRGTGELFF. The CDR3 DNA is TGCAGTGCCGACGACAGGGGCACCGGGGAGCTGTTTTTT.

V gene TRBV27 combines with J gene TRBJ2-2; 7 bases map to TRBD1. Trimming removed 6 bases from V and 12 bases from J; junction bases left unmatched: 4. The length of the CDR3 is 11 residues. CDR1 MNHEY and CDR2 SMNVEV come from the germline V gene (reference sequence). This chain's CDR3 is CASRTGPKLFF. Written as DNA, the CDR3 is TGTGCCAGCAGGACAGGGCCAAAGCTGTTTTTT.

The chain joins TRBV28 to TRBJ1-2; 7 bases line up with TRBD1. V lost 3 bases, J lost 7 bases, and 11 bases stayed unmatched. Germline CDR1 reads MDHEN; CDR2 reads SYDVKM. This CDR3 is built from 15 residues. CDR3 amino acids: CASSFIEGAVFGYTF. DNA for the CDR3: TGTGCCAGCAGTTTCATTGAGGGGGCCGTCTTTGGCTACACCTTC.